The 30 T cell receptor beta chains reported below all come from one sample, sequenced in a study of shared clonotypes between healthy human individuals. TCRdb keeps only in-frame clones here, not all; method: immunoSEQ multiplex PCR. The sample lists about 2.3 million clones, about 92% occurring once. Specimen: naive CD4+ T cells from PBMCs. Subset indicated: CD45RA+ positively selected. The origin of the receptors is a man younger than 35 in good health. Some clones in this sample may be carry-over from other donors' samples.

Comments on this clone: The sample contains more than one DNA sequence encoding this CDR3. The chain carries TRBV6-1 and TRBJ1-2; 11 bases map to TRBD1. After removal of 3 bases from V and 4 bases from J, the junction contained 1 base not matched to a gene. Germline V gives CDR1 MNHNS, CDR2 SASEGT. The CDR3 runs to 14 residues. The CDR3: CASSEGTGGYGYTF. The CDR3 nucleotides read TGTGCCAGCAGTGAGGGGACAGGGGGCTATGGCTACACCTTC.

This clone was detected a few times. The rearrangement uses TRBV6-1 and TRBJ1-5, with a weak D call TRBD1 (6 bases). Germline-derived CDR1 and CDR2 are MNHNS and SASEGT. With 10 bases removed from V and 1 base from J, the gap between germline ends came to 14 bases. This CDR3 spans 14 amino acids. The CDR3 loop reads CATQIQGSNQPQHF. DNA of the CDR3: TGTGCCACACAAATACAGGGCAGCAATCAGCCCCAGCATTTT.

CDR3: CASSLLALEQFF. The CDR3 DNA reads TGTGCCAGCAGTTTATTGGCCTTAGAGCAGTTCTTC. The rearrangement joins TRBV28 to TRBJ2-1; D call uncertain. The V gene's germline CDR1 is MDHEN and CDR2 SYDVKM. V was clipped by 1 base and J by 10 bases, with 8 bases between them. The CDR3 spans 12 residues.

The rearrangement joins TRBV6-4 to TRBJ2-2; TRBD2 matches 7 bases. The CDR3 is made up of 15 amino acids. With 5 bases clipped from V and 5 bases from J, the junction kept 8 bases outside the gene matches. The germline V gene encodes CDR1 MRHNA and CDR2 SNTAGT. The CDR3 region has the DNA TGTGCCAGCAGTCAAAGCGGGGAGCGGACCGGGGAGCTGTTTTTT. It encodes CASSQSGERTGELFF.

The rearrangement links TRBV4-2 to TRBJ1-2, with D unresolved. V dropped 0 bases and J dropped 8 bases, with 13 bases sitting between them. Germline values: CDR1 LGHNA, CDR2 YNFKEQ. The CDR3 runs to 14 residues. CDR3 DNA: TGTGCCAGCAGCCAAGATAGGCAGTATGGGGGCTACACCTTC. Residues: CASSQDRQYGGYTF.

This chain connects TRBV6-5 to TRBJ2-2, with 10 nucleotides matching TRBD1. The CDR3 is 15 amino acids. V dropped 5 bases and J dropped 5; count of bases not matched to a gene: 5. Germline loops: CDR1 MNHEY, CDR2 SVGAGI. The CDR3 DNA reads as TGTGCCAGCAGTCCCGACAGGGGGCGTACCGGGGAGCTGTTTTTT. Its translation: CASSPDRGRTGELFF.

This chain connects TRBV19 to TRBJ2-3; possibly TRBD1 or TRBD2 for D (5 bases each). The V and J ends lost 10 bases and 0 bases respectively, with 20 bases between them. The CDR3 covers 16 residues. CDR1 and CDR2 from the germline V gene are LNHDA and SQIVND (reference sequence). The DNA for the CDR3 is TGTGCCACTCTCTCCCGGGACCCAGCTAGCACAGATACGCAGTATTTT. This sequence encodes CATLSRDPASTDTQYF.

This clone has a single count. The CDR3 here is CASSAGTGNQETQYF. DNA for the CDR3: TGTGCCAGCAGTGCCGGGACAGGAAACCAAGAGACCCAGTACTTC. This chain connects TRBV6-6 to TRBJ2-5; 8 bases fit TRBD1. Germline loops: CDR1 MNHNY, CDR2 SVGAGI (reference sequence). The CDR3 has 15 residues. Losses at the gene ends were 5 bases for V and 0 bases for J; bases not matched to a gene: 5.

The gene calls are TRBV7-2 and TRBJ2-1, with 11 bases aligning to TRBD2. CDR3 length: 16 amino acids. J gave up 3 bases and V 5 bases, and 6 bases lay outside the gene matches. CDR1 and CDR2 (germline): SGHTA, FQGNSA. CDR3 in amino acids: CASSRQGLAVYNEQFF. DNA for the CDR3: TGTGCCAGCAGCCGACAGGGACTAGCGGTCTACAATGAGCAGTTCTTC.

This chain connects TRBV19 to TRBJ1-5; 7 nucleotides agree with TRBD1. The CDR3 is made up of 15 amino acids. The V gene end was trimmed by 6 bases and the J gene end by 4 bases; junction bases not matched to a gene: 9. Germline-derived CDR1 and CDR2 are LNHDA and SQIVND (reference sequence). The DNA of the CDR3 is TGTGCCAGTAGACAGGGACAGACTCTAAATCAGCCCCAGCATTTT. Translating it yields CASRQGQTLNQPQHF. The whole variable domain, remainder taken from reference TRBV19 and TRBJ1-5, is DGGITQSPKYLFRKEGQNVTLSCEQNLNHDAMYWYRQDPGQGLRLIYYSQIVNDFQKGDIAEGYSVSREKKESFPLTVTSAQKNPTAFYLCASRQGQTLNQPQHFGDGTRLSIL.

As to this clone: In the same sample, other DNA sequences code for this CDR3. The J gene is TRBJ2-1, the V gene TRBV6-5; TRBD1 matches at 7 bases. There are 15 residues in the CDR3. Germline trimming cut 2 bases from V and 2 bases from J; bases unmatched to any gene: 3. CDR1 and CDR2 (germline): MNHEY, SVGAGI. CDR3 region: CASSYKGAAYNEQFF. The CDR3 DNA is TGTGCCAGCAGTTACAAGGGGGCGGCCTACAATGAGCAGTTCTTC.

This clone was recorded only once. The rearrangement joins TRBV20-1 to TRBJ2-4; D might be TRBD1 (5 bases). This CDR3 contains 11 residues. Trimming cost V 5 bases and J 13 bases, with 15 bases left between them. Germline V gives CDR1 DFQATT, CDR2 SNEGSKA (reference sequence). The CDR3 coding sequence is TGCAGTGCTCCTGTATCGACAGCCCAGTACTTC. Translated: CSAPVSTAQYF.

The chain joins TRBV7-2 to TRBJ1-1; possible D gene TRBD1, 5 bases. V was cut by 3 bases and J by 6 bases, with 11 bases left in between. From germline, CDR1 is SGHTA and CDR2 FQGNSA. CDR3 length: 13 amino acids. Written as DNA, the CDR3 is TGTGCCAGCAGCTTCGGGTGGGGGTCTGAAGCTTTCTTT. It specifies CASSFGWGSEAFF.

CDR3 sequence (DNA): TGCGCCAGCAGCCAATCCCCAAAAGAAAAGACCCAGTACTTC. It is translated as CASSQSPKEKTQYF. The chain employs TRBV4-1 and TRBJ2-5; D remains ambiguous. Trimming shortened V by 2 bases and J by 6 bases, and 13 bases separated the two germline ends. Germline CDR1 is MGHRA and CDR2 is YSYEKL. There are 14 residues in the CDR3.

The J gene is TRBJ2-5, the V gene TRBV30; weak D call: TRBD1 (5 bases). V lost 4 bases, J lost 1 base, and 16 bases lay in between. The CDR3 is 15 residues long. Germline-derived CDR1 and CDR2 are GTSNPN and SVGIG (reference sequence). The CDR3 nucleotides are TGTGCCTGGACGAGTGCTGCAGGGCCCCAAGAGACCCAGTACTTC. This gives the protein CAWTSAAGPQETQYF.

The chain is built from TRBV19 and TRBJ1-1; TRBD1 matches 7 bases. The germline gives CDR1 LNHDA, CDR2 SQIVND (reference sequence). The trim removed 3 bases at V and 5 bases at J, leaving 6 bases unmatched. There are 14 residues in the CDR3. In nucleotides, the CDR3 is TGTGCCAGTAGTATCTTCAGGGGGGGTACTGAAGCTTTCTTT. Translated: CASSIFRGGTEAFF.

J is TRBJ1-4 and V is TRBV15; no definite D call. The germline V gene encodes CDR1 LNHNV and CDR2 YYDKDF (reference sequence). This CDR3 has 13 residues. The V and J ends lost 0 bases and 10 bases respectively, with 9 bases between them. This CDR3 reads CATSREREGKLFF. DNA of the CDR3: TGTGCCACCAGCAGAGAGCGGGAGGGAAAACTGTTTTTT.

This rearrangement joins TRBV7-9 to TRBJ2-3; D gene unclear. V lost 5 bases and J 10 bases, leaving 13 bases between the germline ends. Germline values: CDR1 SEHNR, CDR2 FQNEAQ (reference sequence). The CDR3 loop spans 12 amino acids. CDR3 sequence: CASSLDHSAQYF. DNA of the CDR3: TGTGCCAGCAGCCTAGACCACAGCGCGCAGTATTTT.

The chain is built from TRBV21-1 and TRBJ2-5; no check of the table's D call, TRBD2, against the DNA was made. TRBV21-1 is deemed a pseudogene. The CDR3 consists of 17 residues. CDR3 protein: CASSNLEGLAGQETQYF. DNA for the CDR3: TGTGCCAGCAGCAATTTGGAGGGACTAGCGGGACAAGAGACCCAGTACTTC.

The CDR3 here is CASSSPRAEQYF. The CDR3 DNA sequence: TGTGCCAGCAGTTCTCCTCGAGCCGAGCAGTACTTC. This sequence joins TRBV28 and TRBJ2-7, with D unresolved. From germline, CDR1 is MDHEN and CDR2 SYDVKM. V gave up 4 bases and J gave up 6 bases, with 10 bases separating them. The CDR3 is 12 amino acids.

CDR3 sequence: CASSLVSLGETQYF. The CDR3 DNA reads as TGTGCCAGCAGCTTAGTTTCCTTAGGGGAGACCCAGTACTTC. V usage is TRBV11-2 and J usage is TRBJ2-5; the D is unclear. With 1 base removed from V and 5 bases from J, the gap between germline ends came to 11 bases. This CDR3 is 14 amino acids long. CDR1 and CDR2 from the germline V gene are SGHAT and FQNNGV.

Comments on this clone: Other DNA sequences in this sample translate to the same CDR3. The chain couples TRBV27 to TRBJ1-5; D gene ambiguous. The ends were cut back, 2 bases at V and 0 bases at J, with 5 bases in the middle. Per germline, CDR1 MNHEY and CDR2 SMNVEV (reference sequence). The CDR3 loop spans 14 amino acids. The CDR3: CASSLGDSNQPQHF. DNA for the CDR3: TGTGCCAGCAGTTTAGGGGATAGCAATCAGCCCCAGCATTTT.

The chain employs TRBV6-1 and TRBJ1-2, with D possibly matching TRBD1 (6 bases). Deletions cut 2 bases from V and 4 bases from J, with 14 bases between. Germline CDR1 reads MNHNS; CDR2 reads SASEGT. The CDR3 contains 15 residues. The CDR3 loop reads CASSESRGAGYGYTF. Here the CDR3 DNA reads TGTGCCAGCAGTGAAAGCCGGGGGGCCGGCTATGGCTACACCTTC.

The CDR3 loop reads CASSPRGYYNEQFF. The CDR3 bases are TGTGCCAGCAGTCCGAGGGGCTACTACAATGAGCAGTTCTTC. The chain joins TRBV27 to TRBJ2-1; D may be TRBD1 or TRBD2 (5 bases each). Trimming cost V 5 bases and J 3 bases, with 11 bases left between them. Germline CDR1 and CDR2: MNHEY and SMNVEV (reference sequence). The CDR3 loop spans 14 amino acids.

The CDR3, as DNA: TGTGCCAGCAGCCCTAGTCGGGTACCCTACAATGAGCAGTTCTTC. Amino acid sequence: CASSPSRVPYNEQFF. The rearrangement joins TRBV7-2 to TRBJ2-1, with D hard to call. There are 15 residues in the CDR3. Germline values: CDR1 SGHTA, CDR2 FQGNSA. Trimming pared 5 bases from V and 2 bases from J, leaving 13 bases between. Combining the CDR3 with reference TRBV7-2 and TRBJ2-1 gives the whole variable domain GAGVSQSPSNKVTEKGKDVELRCDPISGHTALYWYRQSLGQGLEFLIYFQGNSAPDKSGLPSDRFSAERTGGSVSTLTIQRTQQEDSAVYLCASSPSRVPYNEQFFGPGTRLTVL.

V usage is TRBV10-3 and J usage is TRBJ1-4, with 10 bases aligning to TRBD1. Germline V gives CDR1 ENHRY, CDR2 SYGVKD. The junction had 3 bases not matched to a gene; V was cut back by 3 bases and J by 5 bases. The CDR3 runs 15 residues. This CDR3 reads CAISDKGQGNEKLFF. The CDR3 DNA reads as TGTGCCATCAGTGACAAGGGACAGGGGAATGAAAAACTGTTTTTT.

This sequence joins TRBV14 and TRBJ1-5, with D maybe TRBD1 (6 bases). The CDR3 covers 13 residues. Per the germline V gene, CDR1 is SGHDN and CDR2 is FVKESK. Trimming removed 6 bases at V and 4 bases at J, with 10 bases between. CDR3 DNA: TGTGCCAGCAGACCCGGGACAAATCAGCCCCAGCATTTT. This codes for CASRPGTNQPQHF.

This chain uses TRBV27 with TRBJ2-6; no firm D call. This CDR3 has 14 amino acids. The V end was cut by 0 bases, the J end by 4 bases, with 4 bases between. CDR1 MNHEY and CDR2 SMNVEV come from the germline V gene (reference sequence). The CDR3 loop reads CASSLSAGANVLTF. DNA for the CDR3: TGTGCCAGCAGTTTATCTGCCGGGGCCAACGTCCTGACTTTC.

The genes are TRBV2 and TRBJ2-7, with 12 nucleotides matching TRBD1. Per the germline V gene, CDR1 is SNHLY and CDR2 is FYNNEI. This CDR3 has 15 amino acids. The ends lost 6 bases at V and 4 bases at J; junction bases unmatched: 7. The CDR3 DNA sequence: TGTGCCAGCAGGGGTGGGGACAGGGGGCGATACGAGCAGTACTTC. Residues: CASRGGDRGRYEQYF.

In this sample, this clone turned up once. The rearrangement uses TRBV28 and TRBJ2-3; D unresolved. Per germline, CDR1 MDHEN and CDR2 SYDVKM. Trimming stripped 8 bases from V and 1 base from J, with 7 bases between. The CDR3 runs 12 residues. CDR3 in DNA: TGTGCCAGCGTGGGTGGCACAGATACGCAGTATTTT. It translates to CASVGGTDTQYF. Full variable domain (outside the CDR3, taken from reference TRBV28 and TRBJ2-3): DVKVTQSSRYLVKRTGEKVFLECVQDMDHENMFWYRQDPGLGLRLIYFSYDVKMKEKGDIPEGYSVSREKKERFSLILESASTNQTSMYLCASVGGTDTQYFGPGTRLTVL.